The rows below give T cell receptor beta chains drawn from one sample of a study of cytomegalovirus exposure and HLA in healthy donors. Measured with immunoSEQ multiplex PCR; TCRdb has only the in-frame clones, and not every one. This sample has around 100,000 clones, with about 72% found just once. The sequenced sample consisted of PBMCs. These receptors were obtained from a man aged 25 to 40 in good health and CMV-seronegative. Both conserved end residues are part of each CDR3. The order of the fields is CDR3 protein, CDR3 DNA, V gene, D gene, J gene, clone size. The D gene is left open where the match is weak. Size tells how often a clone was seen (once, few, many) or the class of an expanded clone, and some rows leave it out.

CASSLVSGAYEQYF | TGCGCCAGCAGCTTGGTTAGCGGGGCGTACGAGCAGTACTTC | TRBV5-1 | TRBD2 | TRBJ2-7 | once
CASRRATGNTEAFF | TGTGCCAGCAGGAGGGCGACAGGGAACACTGAAGCTTTCTTT | TRBV2 | . | TRBJ1-1 | .
CASSPPGYYDEKLFF | TGTGCCAGCAGCCCCCCAGGGTATTATGATGAAAAACTGTTTTTT | TRBV7-8 | . | TRBJ1-4 | .
CASSLPPGQGRTGELFF | TGTGCCAGCAGCCTCCCGCCGGGACAGGGAAGAACCGGGGAGCTGTTTTTT | TRBV11-2 | TRBD1 | TRBJ2-2 | .
CASSNGVTYEQYF | TGTGCCAGCAGTAACGGGGTCACCTACGAGCAGTACTTC | TRBV2 | . | TRBJ2-7 | few
CASRADRVGNTIYF | TGTGCCAGCAGGGCGGACAGGGTCGGAAACACCATATATTTT | TRBV6-1 | TRBD1 | TRBJ1-3 | .
CASSYRATNEKLFF | TGTGCCAGCAGCTACAGGGCAACTAATGAAAAACTGTTTTTT | TRBV13 | . | TRBJ1-4 | .
CASSSGTGPYEQYF | TGTGCCAGCAGTTCCGGGACAGGGCCCTACGAGCAGTACTTC | TRBV2 | TRBD1 | TRBJ2-7 | .
CASSLAGQVYEQYF | TGCGCCAGCAGCTTGGCGGGACAGGTCTACGAGCAGTACTTC | TRBV5-1 | TRBD1 | TRBJ2-7 | .
CASSLGGTGELFF | TGTGCCAGCAGTTTGGGAGGTACCGGGGAGCTGTTTTTT | TRBV28 | . | TRBJ2-2 | .
CASSLVAGGPYEQFF | TGTGCCAGCAGCTTGGTAGCGGGGGGGCCATATGAGCAGTTCTTC | TRBV5-6 | TRBD2 | TRBJ2-1 | .
CASRFGQNGYSNQPQHF | TGTGCAAGTCGCTTTGGACAGAACGGGTATAGCAATCAGCCCCAGCATTTT | TRBV12-2 | . | TRBJ1-5 | .
CASSVGLVTYEQYF | TGTGCCAGCAGCGTGGGACTAGTCACCTACGAGCAGTACTTC | TRBV2 | TRBD2 | TRBJ2-7 | .
CASSFAGLYQPQHF | TGTGCCAGCAGCTTTGCGGGTCTTTATCAGCCCCAGCATTTT | TRBV7-2 | . | TRBJ1-5 | .
CASTGTSDYNEQFF | TGTGCCAGCACCGGGACTAGCGATTACAATGAGCAGTTCTTC | TRBV2 | TRBD2 | TRBJ2-1 | few
CASSPWTGTNSPLHF | TGCGCCAGCAGCCCCTGGACAGGGACAAATTCACCCCTCCACTTT | TRBV4-1 | TRBD1 | TRBJ1-6 | .
CAWVTGTSGLSSYNEQFF | TGTGCCTGGGTTACCGGGACTAGCGGATTAAGCTCCTACAATGAGCAGTTCTTC | TRBV30 | TRBD2 | TRBJ2-1 | .
CSVEDGTDTQYF | TGCAGCGTTGAAGACGGGACAGATACGCAGTATTTT | TRBV29-1 | . | TRBJ2-3 | .
CASSLGLAGDANEQFF | TGTGCCAGCAGCTTGGGACTAGCGGGAGATGCGAATGAGCAGTTCTTC | TRBV7-3 | TRBD2 | TRBJ2-1 | .
CASSLAGGTGTYNEQFF | TGCGCCAGCAGCTTGGCCGGTGGGACAGGGACCTACAATGAGCAGTTCTTC | TRBV5-1 | TRBD1 | TRBJ2-1 | .
CASSVGQNQPQHF | TGTGCCAGCAGCGTGGGACAGAATCAGCCCCAGCATTTT | TRBV5-8 | TRBD1 | TRBJ1-5 | few
CASSHPDSEAFF | TGTGCCAGCAGCCATCCAGACAGTGAAGCTTTCTTT | TRBV16 | . | TRBJ1-1 | .
CASSLTGDRGYTF | TGTGCCAGCAGCCTTACAGGGGACCGGGGCTACACCTTC | TRBV11-2 | TRBD1 | TRBJ1-2 | .
CASRTGTGDYNEQFF | TGTGCCAGCAGAACCGGGACAGGGGATTACAATGAGCAGTTCTTC | TRBV6-4 | TRBD1 | TRBJ2-1 | .
CASSVPGGHTEAFF | TGTGCCAGCAGTGTTCCAGGGGGCCACACTGAAGCTTTCTTT | TRBV25-1 | TRBD1 | TRBJ1-1 | .
CASRGQGNTEAFF | TGCGCCAGCAGAGGACAGGGAAACACTGAAGCTTTCTTT | TRBV5-1 | TRBD1 | TRBJ1-1 | few
CASSQSTASSYNSPLHF | TGCGCCAGCAGCCAGTCGACAGCTAGCTCCTATAATTCACCCCTCCACTTT | TRBV4-1 | . | TRBJ1-6 | .
CASSLRGHYGYTF | TGTGCCAGCAGCTTAAGGGGCCACTATGGCTACACCTTC | TRBV11-2 | . | TRBJ1-2 | once
CASSFLGALFF | TGTGCCAGCAGTTTTCTAGGTGCGCTGTTTTTT | TRBV27 | . | TRBJ2-2 | once
CASSLESYPNTEAFF | TGTGCCAGCAGCTTAGAATCTTATCCGAACACTGAAGCTTTCTTT | TRBV11-2 | . | TRBJ1-1 | .
CASSYSMGRHTEAFF | TGTGCCAGCAGTTATTCTATGGGGAGGCACACTGAAGCTTTCTTT | TRBV6-5 | . | TRBJ1-1 | few
CASSSLTGRGWGSYNEQFF | TGTGCCAGCAGCTCCCTGACTGGGCGGGGCTGGGGCTCCTACAATGAGCAGTTCTTC | TRBV7-2 | . | TRBJ2-1 | .
CSVRTGPFNQPQHF | TGCAGCGTCCGGACAGGCCCTTTCAATCAGCCCCAGCATTTT | TRBV29-1 | TRBD1 | TRBJ1-5 | .
CAWSVSGGNSPLHF | TGTGCCTGGAGTGTGTCAGGGGGTAATTCACCCCTCCACTTT | TRBV30 | TRBD1 | TRBJ1-6 | .
CASSVEAGAPLESETQYF | TGTGCCAGCAGCGTAGAAGCGGGGGCTCCCTTAGAGTCGGAGACCCAGTACTTC | TRBV9 | TRBD2 | TRBJ2-5 | .
CASSLGDSSYEQYF | TGCGCCAGCAGCTTGGGAGACAGCTCCTACGAGCAGTACTTC | TRBV5-1 | . | TRBJ2-7 | .
CASSQQSFTDTQYF | TGTGCCAGCAGCCAACAGTCTTTCACAGATACGCAGTATTTT | TRBV7-2 | . | TRBJ2-3 | .
CSVPGQGATDTQYF | TGCAGCGTTCCGGGACAGGGGGCTACAGATACGCAGTATTTT | TRBV29-1 | TRBD1 | TRBJ2-3 | .
CSVGQGGGELFF | TGCAGCGTTGGCCAGGGAGGTGGGGAGCTGTTTTTT | TRBV29-1 | . | TRBJ2-2 | .
CASSEFKGWQPQHF | TGTGCCAGCAGTGAATTTAAGGGGTGGCAGCCCCAGCATTTT | TRBV6-1 | . | TRBJ1-5 | .
CASSDFGTGSYTF | TGTGCCAGCAGCGATTTCGGGACAGGGAGCTACACCTTC | TRBV2 | TRBD1 | TRBJ1-2 | .
CASSLGGQGNQPQHF | TGTGCCAGCAGTTTAGGGGGACAGGGCAATCAGCCCCAGCATTTT | TRBV27 | TRBD1 | TRBJ1-5 | .
CASATTSAGELFF | TGTGCCAGCGCTACGACTAGCGCCGGGGAGCTGTTTTTT | TRBV7-3 | TRBD2 | TRBJ2-2 | .
CAWSVPGAGRLYEQYF | TGTGCCTGGAGTGTACCGGGAGCGGGGCGGCTTTACGAGCAGTACTTC | TRBV30 | TRBD2 | TRBJ2-7 | .
CSVGILSDYGYTF | TGCAGCGTTGGAATTCTTTCGGACTATGGCTACACCTTC | TRBV29-1 | . | TRBJ1-2 | .
CASTHGGARSNYGYTF | TGTGCCAGCACCCATGGGGGGGCCCGTTCTAACTATGGCTACACCTTC | TRBV28 | . | TRBJ1-2 | .
CASRPRTGTGFAQNEKLFF | TGTGCCAGTAGACCACGGACCGGGACAGGCTTCGCCCAAAATGAAAAACTGTTTTTT | TRBV19 | TRBD1 | TRBJ1-4 | .
CASSAGLAGENEQYF | TGTGCCAGCAGCGCCGGACTAGCGGGAGAAAACGAGCAGTACTTC | TRBV7-3 | TRBD2 | TRBJ2-7 | few
CASSWREAYNEQFF | TGCGCCAGCAGTTGGAGGGAGGCCTACAATGAGCAGTTCTTC | TRBV5-1 | . | TRBJ2-1 | .
CASRRDRGHGNSPLHF | TGTGCCAGCCGTAGAGACAGGGGGCACGGTAATTCACCCCTCCACTTT | TRBV7-8 | TRBD1 | TRBJ1-6 | few
CAIQTGGFNTGELFF | TGTGCCATACAGACAGGGGGCTTCAACACCGGGGAGCTGTTTTTT | TRBV15 | TRBD1 | TRBJ2-2 | .